Below are 21 T cell receptor beta chains sequenced from a single sample in a study of T-cell reconstitution after alpha-beta-depleted transplantation in children. A library of TCRbeta sequences, prepared with unique molecular identifiers, was generated. One entry per CDR3 protein results from TCRdb running MiXCR on the PCR reads. The sample has 600,000 to 800,000 distinct CDR3 sequences; around 12% are singletons. The sample here was PBMCs, taken before TCRalphabeta/CD19-depleted stem cell transplant. All receptors come from a girl aged 2 to 9 with congenital amegakaryocytic thrombocytopenia, due to receive a stem cell transplant.

The sample holds many counts of this clonotype. This chain connects TRBV7-6 to TRBJ2-7; D gene ambiguous. Looked up from germline, CDR1 is SGHVS and CDR2 is FNYEAQ. The V and J ends lost 5 bases and 5 bases respectively, with 13 bases between them. The CDR3 runs 13 residues. CDR3 sequence: CASSPMYEDEQYF. For the CDR3, the DNA is TGTGCCAGCAGCCCTATGTACGAGGACGAGCAGTACTTC.

In its sample, this clonotype was seen many times. The chain combines TRBV12-3 or TRBV12-4 with TRBJ2-7; 9 bases agree with TRBD1. Trimming took 6 bases from V and 5 from J; bases not matched to a gene: 8. This CDR3 contains 14 residues. As DNA, the CDR3 is TGTGCCAGCAGAACCGGGACAGGGACCCACGAGCAGTACTTC. It is translated as CASRTGTGTHEQYF.

In its sample, this clonotype was seen many times. This chain connects TRBV10-3 to TRBJ2-1, with D possibly TRBD2 on 6 matching bases. The CDR3 sequence is 15 residues long. V was pared by 4 bases and J by 8 bases, with 18 bases between. Germline values: CDR1 ENHRY, CDR2 SYGVKD. The CDR3 here is CAISVGGATRDEQFF. CDR3 nucleotides: TGTGCCATCAGTGTCGGCGGGGCTACTCGGGATGAGCAGTTCTTC.

This clonotype was observed a few times. V gene TRBV12-3 or TRBV12-4 combines with J gene TRBJ2-7, with D tentatively TRBD1 or TRBD2 (5 bases each). Trimming removed 6 bases at V and 3 bases at J, with 15 bases between. The CDR3 extends over 14 amino acids. CDR3 nucleotide sequence: TGTGCCAGCAGACGGGCAGGGAGCCTCTACGAGCAGTACTTC. Translation gives CASRRAGSLYEQYF.

This clonotype has ten or more counts. The CDR3 bases are TGTGCCATCAGTGAGCCACTATCCTACGAGCAGTACTTC. As protein: CAISEPLSYEQYF. The chain has TRBV10-3 and TRBJ2-7, with D hard to call. V lost 2 bases to trimming and J lost 1 base, with 6 bases between them. The CDR3 covers 13 residues. Germline V lookup: CDR1 ENHRY, CDR2 SYGVKD.

This clonotype occurred a few times. V and J are TRBV4-2 and TRBJ2-7, with TRBD2 matching over 14 bases. The V gene end was trimmed by 1 base and the J gene end by 4 bases; junction bases not matched to a gene: 18. The CDR3 is 21 amino acids. The germline V gene encodes CDR1 LGHNA and CDR2 YNFKEQ. This chain's CDR3 is CASSQVVGSGLAGVLRYEQYF. The CDR3 DNA follows: TGTGCCAGCAGCCAAGTCGTAGGTTCGGGACTAGCGGGAGTTCTCAGGTACGAGCAGTACTTC.

Many counts were recorded for this clonotype. V and J are TRBV29-1 and TRBJ2-1; D gene uncertain. The CDR3 has 13 amino acids. The V gene's germline CDR1 is SQVTM and CDR2 ANQGSEA. V was shortened by 2 bases and J by 2 bases, with 7 bases between the two germline ends. The DNA of the CDR3 is TGCAGCGTTGAACGCCAGCCCTACAATGAGCAGTTCTTC. Amino acids: CSVERQPYNEQFF.

In this sample, this clonotype turned up a few times. The chain employs TRBV24-1 and TRBJ2-3; D not certain. V lost 3 bases and J lost 1, with 16 bases in between. There are 17 residues in the CDR3. CDR1 and CDR2 (germline): KGHDR, SFDVKD. The CDR3, as DNA: TGTGCCACCAGTGATCCGAGTCGGCATCCGGGCACAGATACGCAGTATTTT. Amino acid sequence: CATSDPSRHPGTDTQYF.

This clonotype was observed many times. This chain joins TRBV5-1 and TRBJ2-4, with D hard to call. The CDR3 totals 12 residues. Trimming pared 3 bases from V and 6 bases from J, leaving 7 bases between. In germline, CDR1 is SGHRS, CDR2 YFSETQ. The CDR3 is CASSSEGNIQYF. The CDR3 DNA reads as TGCGCCAGCAGCTCCGAAGGAAACATTCAGTACTTC.

This clonotype has more than one count but fewer than ten. The CDR3 reads CASSTGGRESYEQYF. Written as DNA, the CDR3 is TGTGCCAGCAGTACAGGGGGGCGGGAGTCGTACGAGCAGTACTTC. The chain carries TRBV6-1 and TRBJ2-7; tentatively, D is TRBD1 (8 bases). Germline V gene lookup returns CDR1 MNHNS and CDR2 SASEGT. There are 15 residues in the CDR3. V lost 5 bases, J lost 4 bases, and 18 bases lay in between.

The V call is TRBV12-3 or TRBV12-4, the J call TRBJ2-1; D might be TRBD2 (6 bases). The CDR3 extends over 15 amino acids. V shed 5 bases and J shed 4 bases, with 15 bases lying between them. CDR3 sequence reads: CASSRAGGYYNEQFF. DNA for the CDR3: TGTGCCAGCAGTAGAGCGGGCGGTTATTACAATGAGCAGTTCTTC.

This clonotype was seen repeatedly, ten times or more. The chain combines TRBV25-1 with TRBJ2-7; TRBD1 is a possible D gene (6 bases). The CDR3 consists of 12 residues. Germline assignment: CDR1 MGHDK and CDR2 SYGVNS. V dropped 4 bases and J dropped 6 bases, with 10 bases sitting between them. The CDR3 region is CASSGDTREQYF. CDR3 nucleotides: TGTGCCAGCAGTGGGGACACCCGCGAGCAGTACTTC.

V and J are TRBV29-1 and TRBJ2-7, with 12 nucleotides matching TRBD2. The CDR3 consists of 14 residues. Germline CDR1 reads SQVTM; CDR2 reads ANQGSEA. After removal of 4 bases from V and 3 bases from J, the junction contained 4 bases not matched to a gene. The CDR3 nucleotides read TGCAGCGTTGCTCGGACTAGCGGGAACTACGAGCAGTACTTC. This sequence encodes CSVARTSGNYEQYF.

This clonotype came up a few times. The V and J genes are TRBV20-1 and TRBJ2-7; TRBD1 matches 8 bases. From germline, CDR1 is DFQATT and CDR2 SNEGSKA (reference sequence). The CDR3 consists of 15 residues. V gave up 4 bases and J gave up 3 bases; unmatched junction bases: 11. The CDR3 DNA reads as TGCAGTGCTACGGAGGACAGGGTAAGGGACTACGAGCAGTACTTC. It codes for CSATEDRVRDYEQYF.

This chain connects TRBV7-6 to TRBJ2-1; 12 positions match TRBD2. From germline, CDR1 is SGHVS and CDR2 FNYEAQ. This CDR3 comprises 18 residues. The V and J ends lost 3 bases and 1 base, in that order; junction bases with no gene match: 7. CDR3 residues: CASSFGTSGLSSYNEQFF. For the CDR3, the DNA is TGTGCCAGCAGCTTTGGGACTAGCGGGTTGAGTTCCTACAATGAGCAGTTCTTC.

This clonotype was seen repeatedly, ten times or more. The V call is TRBV12-3 or TRBV12-4, the J call TRBJ2-3; 7 bases are a match to TRBD2. V shed 6 bases, J shed 2 bases, and the junction held 5 bases outside the gene matches. The CDR3 is made up of 14 amino acids. DNA for the CDR3: TGTGCCAGCAGCCTCCGGGACTACACAGATACGCAGTATTTT. The encoded protein is CASSLRDYTDTQYF.

This clonotype showed up many times. The rearrangement joins TRBV6-5 to TRBJ2-7; weak D call: TRBD2 (6 bases). Trimming left V 1 base short and J 2 bases short, with 12 bases between. The CDR3 has 15 amino acids. The V gene's germline CDR1 is MNHEY and CDR2 SVGAGI. This CDR3 is CASSYFGSMPYEQYF. CDR3 nucleotides: TGTGCCAGCAGTTACTTCGGGAGTATGCCCTACGAGCAGTACTTC.

The V call is TRBV12-3 or TRBV12-4, the J call TRBJ1-1; D not certain. Trimming removed 2 bases at V and 5 bases at J, with 9 bases between. The CDR3 extends over 13 amino acids. The chain's CDR3 is CASSLQVGTEAFF. CDR3 bases: TGTGCCAGCAGTTTACAGGTCGGTACTGAAGCTTTCTTT.

This clonotype was picked up many times. This rearrangement joins TRBV12-3 or TRBV12-4 to TRBJ2-7; 10 nucleotides agree with TRBD2. CDR3 size: 14 residues. V dropped 3 bases and J dropped 3; count of bases not matched to a gene: 2. The CDR3 region is CASSFLAGVYEQYF. CDR3 sequence (DNA): TGTGCCAGCAGTTTCCTAGCGGGAGTCTACGAGCAGTACTTC.

This clonotype was seen only a few times. This rearrangement joins TRBV1 to TRBJ1-2. TRBV1 is marked as a pseudogene. The CDR3 is 16 amino acids. The CDR3 coding sequence is TGCACCAGCAGCCAAGATTTTCTTATAATTAACTATGGCTACACCTTC. Amino acid sequence: CTSSQDFLIINYGYTF.

This clonotype was found many times. The chain couples TRBV15 to TRBJ2-3; 10 nucleotides align to TRBD2. The CDR3 consists of 17 residues. Looked up from germline, CDR1 is LNHNV and CDR2 is YYDKDF (reference sequence). V lost 5 bases, J lost 4 bases, and 12 bases stayed unmatched. In DNA, the CDR3 is TGTGCCACCAGCGGCATGCCGGGACTAGCGTTCGCAGATACGCAGTATTTT. As protein: CATSGMPGLAFADTQYF.